A single sample is the source of the 30 T cell receptor beta chains below, sequenced in a study of identical twins. MiXCR, run by TCRdb on the 5' RACE reads, gives a single entry per CDR3 protein. The sample lists approximately 680,000 distinct CDR3 sequences, 7.1% occurring once. These data also formed part of another study, on yellow fever vaccine responses in identical twins.

Sequenced material: PBMCs. All receptors come from a young woman in good health.

This clonotype showed up just a few times. The chain recombines TRBV27 with TRBJ1-2; 11 nucleotides align to TRBD1. V was pared by 6 bases and J by 6 bases, with 3 bases of the junction left unmatched. The CDR3 is 13 residues long. Per germline, CDR1 MNHEY and CDR2 SMNVEV (reference sequence). The CDR3 loop reads CASRWTGGHGYTF. The CDR3 DNA reads as TGTGCCAGCAGGTGGACAGGGGGCCATGGCTACACCTTC.

A few counts support this clonotype. The V call is TRBV10-3, the J call TRBJ1-1, with 10 bases aligning to TRBD1. Germline lookup yields CDR1 ENHRY and CDR2 SYGVKD. This CDR3 is built from 17 residues. Trimming took 2 bases from V and 5 from J; bases not matched to a gene: 11. The CDR3 DNA reads TGTGCCATCAGTGAGACAAAAACCGGGACAGGGGAGACTGAAGCTTTCTTT. It is translated as CAISETKTGTGETEAFF.

V and J are TRBV5-1 and TRBJ1-1; D is uncertain. This CDR3 is built from 15 residues. Germline V gives CDR1 SGHRS, CDR2 YFSETQ. Trimming removed 4 bases from V and 1 base from J, with 14 bases in between. The CDR3: CASSPAPTSNTEAFF. CDR3 DNA: TGCGCCAGCAGCCCCGCCCCGACTTCGAACACTGAAGCTTTCTTT.

In its sample, this clonotype was seen a few times. The J gene is TRBJ2-2, the V gene TRBV7-6; possibly TRBD2 for D (6 bases). The CDR3 is 18 residues long. CDR1 and CDR2 from the germline V gene are SGHVS and FNYEAQ. Trimming removed 5 bases from V and 1 base from J, with 20 bases in between. The CDR3 loop is CASSLLAGREGNTGELFF. In DNA form, the CDR3 reads TGTGCCAGCAGCCTCCTCGCTGGGCGGGAAGGGAACACCGGGGAGCTGTTTTTT.

The table lists this clonotype with a few counts. The chain is built from TRBV5-1 and TRBJ1-1; D remains unclear. Looked up from germline, CDR1 is SGHRS and CDR2 is YFSETQ. CDR3 size: 15 residues. V was trimmed by 4 bases and J by 1 base, leaving 14 bases between them. CDR3 loop: CASSPSLGPNTEAFF. The CDR3 nucleotides are TGCGCCAGCAGCCCCTCGCTGGGCCCGAACACTGAAGCTTTCTTT. The complete variable domain, with remaining parts taken from reference TRBV5-1 and TRBJ1-1, reads KAGVTQTPRYLIKTRGQQVTLSCSPISGHRSVSWYQQTPGQGLQFLFEYFSETQRNKGNFPGRFSGRQFSNSRSEMNVSTLELGDSALYLCASSPSLGPNTEAFFGQGTRLTVV.

This clonotype appeared many times. The chain has TRBV10-3 and TRBJ2-7, with 7 bases lining up with TRBD2. The germline V gene encodes CDR1 ENHRY and CDR2 SYGVKD. The CDR3 has 13 amino acids. Trimming took 8 bases from V and 1 from J; bases not matched to a gene: 5. Written as DNA, the CDR3 is TGTGCCATCGGGGAGGGCGAATCCTACGAGCAGTACGTC. Protein product: CAIGEGESYEQYV.

The V gene is TRBV12-3 or TRBV12-4, the J gene TRBJ1-6, with D possibly TRBD1 on 6 matching bases. The V end lost 6 bases, the J end lost 6 bases, and 12 bases lay between the germline ends. The CDR3 contains 14 residues. The CDR3 sequence: CASSTTGSNSPLHF. CDR3 DNA sequence: TGTGCCAGCAGCACGACAGGCTCTAATTCACCCCTCCACTTT.

The sample holds a few counts of this clonotype. One junction end does not reproduce the germline sequence, and a read error may be involved. V gene TRBV7-3 combines with J gene TRBJ2-1; the match to TRBD2 covers 12 bases. CDR1 is SGHTA, CDR2 FQGTGA, per germline. The CDR3 is 15 amino acids. CDR3 in DNA: TGTGCCAGCAGCTCAGAGGGCCGACTAGCGGGAGCCAGGGTCTTC. It specifies CASSSEGRLAGARVF.

This clonotype was counted only a few times. The CDR3, as DNA: TGCAGCGTTGGCCCTGGCGGGAGCTCTGGAAACACCATATATTTT. Protein product: CSVGPGGSSGNTIYF. The genes are TRBV29-1 and TRBJ1-3; D call uncertain. This CDR3 spans 15 amino acids. Per the germline V gene, CDR1 is SQVTM and CDR2 is ANQGSEA. Trimming removed 4 bases at V and 0 bases at J, with 13 bases between.

The chain joins TRBV29-1 to TRBJ2-1; TRBD1 might be the D (5 bases). CDR3 length: 15 residues. The V end lost 0 bases, the J end lost 4 bases, and 13 bases lay between the germline ends. CDR1 is SQVTM, CDR2 ANQGSEA, per germline. This CDR3 reads CSVEEGRFNYNEQFF. In nucleotides, the CDR3 is TGCAGCGTTGAAGAGGGGCGGTTTAATTACAATGAGCAGTTCTTC.

This clonotype was recorded at least ten times. The CDR3 nucleotides read TGTGCCAGCAGTTCTGAGGGACAGGGGAGATGGAAGCCCCAGCATTTT. Translation gives CASSSEGQGRWKPQHF. V is TRBV12-3 or TRBV12-4 and J is TRBJ1-5, with 10 bases identical to TRBD1. The CDR3 sequence is 16 residues long. With V trimmed by 4 bases and J by 8 bases, 11 bases remained unmatched.

V usage is TRBV18 and J usage is TRBJ2-3; perhaps D is TRBD1 or TRBD2 (5 bases each). Germline CDR1 and CDR2: KGHSH and LQKENI. The V gene lost 2 bases and the J gene lost 3 bases, with 12 bases spanning the gap. The CDR3 length is 15 residues. CDR3 coding DNA: TGTGCCAGCTCACCAGGGGCTGTAGCGACAGATACGCAGTATTTT. Its protein is CASSPGAVATDTQYF.

This chain links TRBV7-8 with TRBJ2-2; D possibly corresponds to TRBD2 (5 bases). This CDR3 spans 15 amino acids. Germline-derived CDR1 and CDR2 are SGHVS and FQNEAQ. Trimming stripped 0 bases from V and 5 bases from J, with 10 bases between. CDR3 sequence: CASSLALGVTGELFF. In DNA, the CDR3 is TGTGCCAGCAGCTTAGCTTTGGGAGTGACCGGGGAGCTGTTTTTT.

This clonotype occurred a few times. This chain connects TRBV2 to TRBJ2-1; D is perhaps TRBD1 (5 bases). The CDR3 consists of 14 residues. Germline V gene sequence: CDR1 SNHLY, CDR2 FYNNEI. Trimming stripped 7 bases from V and 5 bases from J, with 15 bases between. The CDR3, as DNA: TGTGCCAGCATCAAGGAACAGGTTGACAATGAGCAGTTCTTC. Protein product: CASIKEQVDNEQFF.

V is TRBV20-1 and J is TRBJ2-3; TRBD2 matches at 7 bases. Germline V gives CDR1 DFQATT, CDR2 SNEGSKA (reference sequence). The CDR3 totals 17 residues. V trimming: 6 bases; J trimming: 2 bases; junction bases outside the gene matches: 17. CDR3 in amino acids: CSAPALEAAGDTDTQYF. The CDR3 DNA is TGCAGTGCGCCCGCTCTCGAGGCTGCGGGAGACACAGATACGCAGTATTTT.

V is TRBV7-2 and J is TRBJ2-7; D call uncertain. Germline V gene lookup returns CDR1 SGHTA and CDR2 FQGNSA. Trimming pared 4 bases from V and 3 bases from J, leaving 13 bases between. CDR3 length: 14 amino acids. CDR3 DNA: TGTGCCAGCAGCTCGAGGCTCATCGTCTACGAGCAGTACTTC. Protein product: CASSSRLIVYEQYF.

This clonotype was found many times. Mismatch with germline at one junction end may stem from a read error. The genes are TRBV12-3 or TRBV12-4 and TRBJ2-3; no clear D gene. CDR3 size: 11 residues. Here the CDR3 reads CASRRTDTQYF. The CDR3 DNA reads TGCGCCAGCCGGCGCACAGATACGCAGTATTTT.

This clonotype has just a few counts. The CDR3, as DNA: TGTGCCAGCAGCTTTATTGCAGGGCCTGAAGCTTTCTTT. Protein: CASSFIAGPEAFF. J is TRBJ1-1 and V is TRBV7-2; a weak D match, TRBD1 (5 bases). This CDR3 region has 13 residues. In germline, CDR1 is SGHTA, CDR2 FQGNSA. V was clipped by 3 bases and J by 6 bases, with 11 bases between them.

This clonotype has more than one count but fewer than ten. The gene calls are TRBV12-3 or TRBV12-4 and TRBJ1-1; 8 bases are a match to TRBD1. V shed 4 bases, J shed 3 bases, and the junction held 4 bases outside the gene matches. The CDR3 consists of 14 residues. The CDR3 nucleotides are TGTGCCAGCAGTTCGAACAGGGGGGACACTGAAGCTTTCTTT. It translates to CASSSNRGDTEAFF.

This clonotype occurred a few times. The V gene is TRBV28, the J gene TRBJ2-6, with D perhaps TRBD1 or TRBD2 (7 bases each). V shed 7 bases and J shed 1 base, with 20 bases lying between them. The length of the CDR3 is 18 residues. The germline V gene has CDR1 MDHEN and CDR2 SYDVKM. This chain's CDR3 is CASTRGEGPLSGANVLTF. Written as DNA, the CDR3 is TGTGCCAGCACCAGGGGGGAGGGTCCTCTATCTGGGGCCAACGTCCTGACTTTC.

The chain recombines TRBV20-1 with TRBJ2-2; a weak D match, TRBD2 (6 bases). Germline V CDR1 and CDR2: DFQATT, SNEGSKA (reference sequence). The CDR3 is 16 amino acids. Deletions cut 5 bases from V and 1 base from J, with 17 bases between. CDR3 in amino acids: CSAPLGSGKNTGELFF. The CDR3 bases are TGCAGTGCTCCGCTTGGTAGCGGAAAGAACACCGGGGAGCTGTTTTTT.

This rearrangement joins TRBV5-1 to TRBJ2-5; 7 bases match TRBD2. Germline-derived CDR1 and CDR2 are SGHRS and YFSETQ. V lost 4 bases and J lost 1; bases outside the gene matches: 4. This CDR3 contains 14 residues. The CDR3 DNA is TGCGCCAGCAGCCCGAGCGGGGTCCAAGAGACCCAGTACTTC. It is translated as CASSPSGVQETQYF.

This clonotype was detected many times. This chain links TRBV4-1 with TRBJ1-3; D may be TRBD1 (5 bases). Germline lookup yields CDR1 MGHRA and CDR2 YSYEKL. This CDR3 spans 16 amino acids. Trimming shortened V by 2 bases and J by 2 bases, and 13 bases separated the two germline ends. CDR3 loop: CASSQPTQGTGNTIYF. The CDR3 DNA follows: TGCGCCAGCAGCCAACCAACTCAGGGCACTGGAAACACCATATATTTT.

The chain recombines TRBV14 with TRBJ2-5; D not resolved. CDR1 and CDR2 (germline): SGHDN, FVKESK. The CDR3 spans 14 residues. V was clipped by 1 base and J by 7 bases, with 13 bases between them. The CDR3 DNA reads TGTGCCAGCAGCCAAGCTCCAGGACGTCGGACCCAGTACTTC. Amino acids: CASSQAPGRRTQYF.

As DNA, the CDR3 is TGTGCCAGCAGGCCAACAGGGTTGAACACTGAAGCTTTCTTT. This codes for CASRPTGLNTEAFF. The rearrangement joins TRBV6-1 to TRBJ1-1; D is perhaps TRBD1 (6 bases). V shed 6 bases and J shed 0 bases, with 11 bases lying between them. This CDR3 is built from 14 residues. Germline-derived CDR1 and CDR2 are MNHNS and SASEGT.

At least ten counts were recorded for this clonotype. The rearrangement joins TRBV6-5 to TRBJ1-2; tentative D call: TRBD1 (6 bases). CDR1 and CDR2 from the germline V gene are MNHEY and SVGAGI. The CDR3 is made up of 14 amino acids. V was pared by 0 bases and J by 8 bases, with 13 bases between. The CDR3 region has the DNA TGTGCCAGCAGTTACTCGAATACCGGGGGCGGCTACACCTTC. Translating it yields CASSYSNTGGGYTF.

This clonotype was picked up a small number of times. The chain employs TRBV27 and TRBJ1-4, with TRBD1 as a possible D gene (6 bases). This CDR3 is 14 amino acids long. CDR1 MNHEY and CDR2 SMNVEV come from the germline V gene (reference sequence). V lost 6 bases, J lost 8 bases, and 16 bases lay in between. The CDR3 nucleotides are TGTGCCAGCAGCCGCTTTGGGGGCGGCGAAAAACTGTTTTTT. Amino acid sequence: CASSRFGGGEKLFF.

This clonotype was counted once. This may arise from a read error, as a much more abundant clone is one base away. V and J are TRBV7-9 and TRBJ1-1; D might be TRBD1 (5 bases). Trimming took off 5 bases at V and 0 bases at J, with 13 bases between the two ends. CDR3 length: 15 residues. CDR1 and CDR2 (germline): SEHNR, FQNEAQ (reference sequence). In nucleotides, the CDR3 is TGTGCCAGCAGCAGGCATGGGGCACTGAACACTGAAGCTTTCTTT. Amino acid sequence: CASSRHGALNTEAFF.

This clonotype has ten or more counts. This chain links TRBV6-1 with TRBJ1-4; D might be TRBD1 (5 bases). CDR1 MNHNS and CDR2 SASEGT come from the germline V gene. The CDR3 runs 15 residues. Trimming pared 6 bases from V and 4 bases from J, leaving 15 bases between. The CDR3 reads CASSALGGRNEKLFF. CDR3 sequence (DNA): TGTGCCAGCAGCGCCCTCGGGGGTCGTAATGAAAAACTGTTTTTT.

This clonotype was counted at least ten times. The chain couples TRBV3-1 to TRBJ2-1; tentative D call: TRBD2 (5 bases). The CDR3 consists of 14 residues. The germline V gene has CDR1 LGHDT and CDR2 YNNKEL (reference sequence). Trimming removed 1 base from V and 10 bases from J, with 14 bases in between. CDR3 protein: CASSQGLFSSEQFF. The CDR3 DNA sequence: TGTGCCAGCAGCCAAGGCCTGTTCTCTAGCGAGCAGTTCTTC.